These 15 T cell receptor beta chains originate from one sample sequenced in a study of blood T cell repertoires in COVID-19. Measured with immunoSEQ multiplex PCR; TCRdb has only the in-frame clones, and not every one. The sample has over 150,000 clones; around four fifths are singletons. The sample taken for sequencing was peripheral blood. Every receptor here comes from a woman in her thirties or forties with COVID-19, enrolled during active disease.

The chain carries TRBV18 and TRBJ2-3; 15 bases agree with TRBD2. The germline V gene encodes CDR1 KGHSH and CDR2 LQKENI. Trimming removed 5 bases from V and 5 bases from J; junction bases left unmatched: 5. The CDR3 extends over 16 amino acids. The CDR3 DNA follows: TGTGCCAGCTCATCTCCGGGACTAGCGGGAGGAGATACGCAGTATTTT. Amino acid sequence: CASSSPGLAGGDTQYF.

This chain joins TRBV7-9 and TRBJ1-1; TRBD1 matches at 7 bases. The germline CDR1 and CDR2 sequences are SEHNR and FQNEAQ (reference sequence). This CDR3 is 14 amino acids long. After removal of 1 base from V and 5 bases from J, the junction contained 4 bases not matched to a gene. CDR3 in amino acids: CASSLVQGGTEAFF. In nucleotides, the CDR3 is TGTGCCAGCAGCTTAGTGCAGGGGGGAACTGAAGCTTTCTTT.

This clone was recorded at least ten times. The gene calls are TRBV28 and TRBJ2-1, with 12 bases fitting TRBD2. Germline lookup yields CDR1 MDHEN and CDR2 SYDVKM. V was clipped by 1 base and J by 7 bases; unmatched bases: 8. The CDR3 is made up of 17 amino acids. The CDR3 here is CASSLYSSGRASNEQFF. CDR3 DNA sequence: TGTGCCAGCAGTTTATACTCTAGCGGGAGGGCCTCGAATGAGCAGTTCTTC.

The chain has TRBV2 and TRBJ2-7; D is uncertain. Trimming removed 8 bases at V and 3 bases at J, with 8 bases between. The CDR3 spans 11 residues. CDR1 SNHLY and CDR2 FYNNEI come from the germline V gene. For the CDR3, the DNA is TGTGCCAGCTACAAAGTCTACGAGCAGTACTTC. This gives the protein CASYKVYEQYF.

The chain joins TRBV29-1 to TRBJ2-4; 7 bases map to TRBD2. The trim removed 2 bases at V and 1 base at J, leaving 5 bases unmatched. The CDR3 is made up of 15 amino acids. Germline-derived CDR1 and CDR2 are SQVTM and ANQGSEA. The chain's CDR3 is CSVELAEEAKNIQYF. CDR3 DNA: TGCAGCGTTGAACTAGCGGAGGAGGCCAAAAACATTCAGTACTTC.

This clone has a single count. CDR3 nucleotides: TGTGCCAGCAGCTTAACCGGCCCGAGCGGAGAGACCCAGTACTTC. Translated: CASSLTGPSGETQYF. The chain links TRBV11-2 to TRBJ2-5; D is perhaps TRBD2 (5 bases). Trimming pared 2 bases from V and 4 bases from J, leaving 14 bases between. From germline, CDR1 is SGHAT and CDR2 FQNNGV. The CDR3 spans 15 residues. Drawing the rest from reference TRBV11-2 and TRBJ2-5, the complete variable domain is EAGVAQSPRYKIIEKRQSVAFWCNPISGHATLYWYQQILGQGPKLLIQFQNNGVVDDSQLPKDRFSAERLKGVDSTLKIQPAKLEDSAVYLCASSLTGPSGETQYFGPGTRLLVL.

The gene calls are TRBV18 and TRBJ2-7; 8 bases are shared with TRBD2. V trimming: 5 bases; J trimming: 6 bases; junction bases outside the gene matches: 15. From germline, CDR1 is KGHSH and CDR2 LQKENI. The CDR3 runs to 16 residues. CDR3 sequence: CASSTTPDTRGGEQYF. The DNA for the CDR3 is TGTGCCAGCTCAACCACTCCTGACACCCGGGGGGGCGAGCAGTACTTC.

This chain uses TRBV4-1 with TRBJ2-7, with TRBD2 matching 10 bases. Trimming removed 1 base from V and 4 bases from J; junction bases left unmatched: 10. The CDR3 contains 17 residues. Germline values: CDR1 MGHRA, CDR2 YSYEKL. Written as DNA, the CDR3 is TGCGCCAGCAGCCAAGGCCGATTTAGCGGGGGGATGTACGAGCAGTACTTC. Translation: CASSQGRFSGGMYEQYF.

V is TRBV5-1 and J is TRBJ2-7, with TRBD2 identical over 15 bases. CDR3 length: 19 residues. Losses at the gene ends were 4 bases for V and 0 bases for J; bases not matched to a gene: 11. Germline CDR1 and CDR2: SGHRS and YFSETQ. In DNA, the CDR3 is TGCGCCAGCAGCCGTGGACTAGCGGGAGGGCTGAAAAGCTCCTACGAGCAGTACTTC. Amino acids: CASSRGLAGGLKSSYEQYF.

The rearrangement joins TRBV19 to TRBJ2-7, with 9 bases matching TRBD1. The germline V gene encodes CDR1 LNHDA and CDR2 SQIVND (reference sequence). This CDR3 is 13 amino acids long. V shed 5 bases, J shed 3 bases, and the junction held 2 bases outside the gene matches. Here the CDR3 reads CASSGDRVYEQYF. CDR3 sequence (DNA): TGTGCCAGTAGTGGGGACAGGGTCTACGAGCAGTACTTC. Together with reference TRBV19 and TRBJ2-7, the CDR3 gives the full variable domain: DGGITQSPKYLFRKEGQNVTLSCEQNLNHDAMYWYRQDPGQGLRLIYYSQIVNDFQKGDIAEGYSVSREKKESFPLTVTSAQKNPTAFYLCASSGDRVYEQYFGPGTRLTVT.

In its sample, this clone was seen a few times. The chain carries TRBV13 and TRBJ1-1, with D uncertain. CDR1 is PRHDT, CDR2 FYEKMQ, per germline (reference sequence). The CDR3 sequence is 15 residues long. V lost 6 bases and J 7 bases, leaving 21 bases between the germline ends. The CDR3 reads CASSSFVPRVYEAFF. CDR3 coding DNA: TGTGCCAGCAGTTCCTTTGTTCCGAGGGTTTATGAAGCTTTCTTT. Full variable domain (remainder filled in from reference TRBV13 and TRBJ1-1): AAGVIQSPRHLIKEKRETATLKCYPIPRHDTVYWYQQGPGQDPQFLISFYEKMQSDKGSIPDRFSAQQFSDYHSELNMSSLELGDSALYFCASSSFVPRVYEAFFGQGTRLTVV.

The gene calls are TRBV19 and TRBJ2-2, with TRBD2 identical over 9 bases. With V trimmed by 4 bases and J by 4 bases, 4 bases remained unmatched. This CDR3 spans 15 amino acids. Germline lookup yields CDR1 LNHDA and CDR2 SQIVND (reference sequence). In DNA, the CDR3 is TGTGCCAGTAGTACTAGCGGGGTGATCACCGGGGAGCTGTTTTTT. Protein product: CASSTSGVITGELFF.

The chain carries TRBV9 and TRBJ1-2; a weak D match, TRBD1 (6 bases). Looked up from germline, CDR1 is SGDLS and CDR2 is YYNGEE. CDR3 length: 13 residues. Trimming pared 4 bases from V and 8 bases from J, leaving 15 bases between. In DNA form, the CDR3 reads TGTGCCAGCAGCCCTAGACACAGGGACGGCTACACCTTC. It specifies CASSPRHRDGYTF.

The chain has TRBV25-1 and TRBJ2-7, with no clear D. The CDR3 loop spans 12 amino acids. CDR1 is MGHDK and CDR2 is SYGVNS in the germline V gene. V dropped 4 bases and J dropped 2 bases, with 6 bases sitting between them. The CDR3 DNA sequence: TGTGCCAGCAGTGCTAGAACCTACGAGCAGTACTTC. Protein sequence: CASSARTYEQYF.

The V and J genes are TRBV21-1 and TRBJ1-2. TRBV21-1 is termed a pseudogene. The CDR3 spans 13 residues. CDR3 amino acids: CASTAVRGGGYTF. The CDR3 region has the DNA TGTGCCAGCACCGCAGTGCGGGGCGGAGGCTACACCTTC.